The clone carrying this TCR delta chain has more than one count but fewer than ten. A far larger clone is off by one base, so a read error is likely. A 32-plex genomic DNA assay used primers for all 8 TRDV and 4 TRDJ genes. In two to three barcoding PCR cycles, molecules received a 12-nucleotide UMI, then adapter PCR followed. TCRdb reanalysed the multiplex PCR reads via CATT. The table includes 2,000 to 2,500 delta-chain clones, around a fifth detected once. This entry is derived from a study of DNA immune sequencing with unique molecular identifiers. Study at large: Buffy-coat γδ T cells, enriched immunomagnetically, supplied the sequenced genomic DNA. γδ T cells were sorted from PBMC by fluorescence-activated cell sorting.

CDR3 length: 17 residues. The ends lost 4 bases at V and 0 bases at J; junction bases unmatched: 12. The germline V gene has CDR1 GEAIGNYY and CDR2 EKD. What was sequenced was gamma-delta T cells from PBMCs. This rearrangement joins TRDV2 to TRDJ1; the match to TRDD3 covers 8 bases. The clonotype was recovered from a human donor in good health. This CDR3 reads CACESILGVAHTDKLIF. The CDR3 region has the DNA TGTGCCTGTGAATCCATACTGGGGGTTGCCCACACCGATAAACTCATCTTT.